The 29 T cell receptor beta chains below were found in one sample sequenced in a study of cytomegalovirus exposure and HLA in healthy donors. It was with 60 Vbeta and 13 Jbeta primers that the PCR ran. Clones were read by immunoSEQ multiplex PCR, and TCRdb kept only the in-frame ones, dropping some. The data show about 160,000 clones, with roughly 80% seen just once and roughly 0.38% held by the top ten. The specimen sequenced was PBMCs. Receptor source: a boy aged 2 to 10 in good health and CMV-seronegative.

The chain links TRBV10-3 to TRBJ2-5, with a tentative D call TRBD2 (6 bases). Germline V gene data show CDR1 as ENHRY and CDR2 as SYGVKD. This CDR3 has 15 residues. V lost 5 bases, J lost 1 base, and 14 bases lay in between. The CDR3 loop reads CAISPGVGLQETQYF. The CDR3 DNA follows: TGTGCCATCAGTCCCGGGGTGGGACTCCAAGAGACCCAGTACTTC.

The J gene is TRBJ1-4, the V gene TRBV5-1; 7 nucleotides line up with TRBD1. Germline loops: CDR1 SGHRS, CDR2 YFSETQ. J lost 8 bases, V lost 4 bases, and 5 bases had no gene match. The CDR3 length is 13 residues. In DNA form, the CDR3 reads TGCGCCAGCAGCCCGGGGACAGCCGAAAAACTGTTTTTT. Translated: CASSPGTAEKLFF.

This chain uses TRBV28 with TRBJ1-3, with TRBD1 as a possible D gene (6 bases). The CDR3 contains 14 residues. V was shortened by 5 bases and J by 1 base, with 9 bases between the two germline ends. The V gene's germline CDR1 is MDHEN and CDR2 SYDVKM. DNA for the CDR3: TGTGCCAGCAGTCCACAGGGATCTGGAAACACCATATATTTT. Amino acids: CASSPQGSGNTIYF.

The V call is TRBV6-6, the J call TRBJ1-2, with 9 nucleotides matching TRBD1. The CDR3 has 16 residues. The trim removed 6 bases at V and 6 bases at J, leaving 14 bases unmatched. Germline CDR1 and CDR2: MNHNY and SVGAGI (reference sequence). The CDR3 sequence is CASSISVSGQGDGYTF. The CDR3 DNA reads as TGTGCCAGCAGCATCTCTGTCTCGGGACAGGGCGATGGCTACACCTTC.

This chain joins TRBV14 and TRBJ2-7; D is possibly TRBD1 (6 bases). This CDR3 is built from 16 residues. V was trimmed by 5 bases and J by 4 bases, leaving 21 bases between them. Germline V gives CDR1 SGHDN, CDR2 FVKESK. Here the CDR3 DNA reads TGTGCCAGCAGCGACTCCGGGACAAACAAATTTTACGAGCAGTACTTC. Its protein product is CASSDSGTNKFYEQYF.

In nucleotides, the CDR3 is TGTGCCAGCAGCGTAGCTACTCCAAGGCTAGCGGGAGTAGGTGCGGATACGCAGTATTTT. Amino acid sequence: CASSVATPRLAGVGADTQYF. The chain recombines TRBV9 with TRBJ2-3; 10 nucleotides line up with TRBD2. The CDR3 is 20 amino acids. Trimming at V came to 0 bases and at J to 6 bases, leaving 19 bases not matched to a gene. Germline V gene data show CDR1 as SGDLS and CDR2 as YYNGEE.

This chain uses TRBV5-6 with TRBJ2-7, with 8 bases fitting TRBD2. Germline loops: CDR1 SGHDT, CDR2 YYEEEE. V shed 0 bases and J 2 bases; nucleotides not matched to a gene: 4. The CDR3 covers 15 residues. The CDR3: CASSLVLADAYEQYF. The DNA for the CDR3 is TGTGCCAGCAGCTTGGTACTAGCGGACGCCTACGAGCAGTACTTC. The full variable domain, with the rest looked up from reference TRBV5-6 and TRBJ2-7, is DAGVTQSPTHLIKTRGQQVTLRCSPKSGHDTVSWYQQALGQGPQFIFQYYEEEERQRGNFPDRFSGHQFPNYSSELNVNALLLGDSALYLCASSLVLADAYEQYFGPGTRLTVT.

The CDR3 protein is CASSETGGPYNEQFF. CDR3 DNA sequence: TGTGCCAGCAGTGAAACCGGGGGTCCCTACAATGAGCAGTTCTTC. The chain links TRBV2 to TRBJ2-1; weak D call: TRBD2 (6 bases). Germline CDR1 and CDR2: SNHLY and FYNNEI. There are 15 residues in the CDR3. V was pared by 2 bases and J by 2 bases, with 10 bases between.

The rearrangement links TRBV6-5 to TRBJ2-5, with 10 bases fitting TRBD2. The CDR3 is 15 residues long. V was pared by 2 bases and J by 2 bases, with 2 bases of the junction left unmatched. CDR1 and CDR2 (germline): MNHEY, SVGAGI. CDR3 residues: CASSYKLAGQETQYF. The CDR3 DNA is TGTGCCAGCAGTTACAAACTAGCGGGACAAGAGACCCAGTACTTC.

This rearrangement joins TRBV28 to TRBJ2-5; a weak D match, TRBD1 (6 bases). Germline CDR1 is MDHEN and CDR2 is SYDVKM. V shed 6 bases and J shed 2 bases, with 16 bases lying between them. The CDR3 is 15 residues long. The CDR3 here is CASRKDRQNQETQYF. CDR3 coding DNA: TGTGCCAGCAGAAAAGACAGGCAGAATCAAGAGACCCAGTACTTC. Full variable domain (remainder filled in from reference TRBV28 and TRBJ2-5): DVKVTQSSRYLVKRTGEKVFLECVQDMDHENMFWYRQDPGLGLRLIYFSYDVKMKEKGDIPEGYSVSREKKERFSLILESASTNQTSMYLCASRKDRQNQETQYFGPGTRLLVL.

The chain links TRBV15 to TRBJ1-2, with D perhaps TRBD1 (5 bases). V dropped 0 bases and J dropped 3 bases, with 17 bases sitting between them. Germline-derived CDR1 and CDR2 are LNHNV and YYDKDF (reference sequence). This CDR3 is 17 amino acids long. In nucleotides, the CDR3 is TGTGCCACCAGCAGAGAACGATGGCCAGGGCGATACTATGGCTACACCTTC. Its protein product is CATSRERWPGRYYGYTF. Full variable domain (outside the CDR3, taken from reference TRBV15 and TRBJ1-2): DAMVIQNPRYQVTQFGKPVTLSCSQTLNHNVMYWYQQKSSQAPKLLFHYYDKDFNNEADTPDNFQSRRPNTSFCFLDIRSPGLGDTAMYLCATSRERWPGRYYGYTFGSGTRLTVV.

This clone was recorded only once. The chain is built from TRBV5-4 and TRBJ1-2; the D is unclear. Germline V lookup: CDR1 SGHNT, CDR2 YYREEE (reference sequence). V was trimmed by 1 base and J by 0 bases, leaving 10 bases between them. CDR3 size: 15 residues. CDR3 protein: CASSLIEGANYGYTF. The CDR3 DNA follows: TGTGCCAGCAGCTTGATTGAAGGAGCTAACTATGGCTACACCTTC.

The J gene is TRBJ2-7, the V gene TRBV11-2, with 7 positions matching TRBD1. CDR1 and CDR2 (germline): SGHAT, FQNNGV. With V trimmed by 3 bases and J by 3 bases, 2 bases remained unmatched. This CDR3 comprises 13 residues. The CDR3, as DNA: TGTGCCAGCAGCTTCCGGGACAGCTACGAGCAGTACTTC. It is translated as CASSFRDSYEQYF.

The rearrangement joins TRBV5-4 to TRBJ1-1; D ambiguous. Trimming took 4 bases from V and 0 from J, leaving 13 bases between them. The CDR3 spans 15 residues. The germline V gene encodes CDR1 SGHNT and CDR2 YYREEE (reference sequence). The DNA for the CDR3 is TGTGCCAGCAGCGCGGACGGACTTATGAACACTGAAGCTTTCTTT. As protein: CASSADGLMNTEAFF.

The chain joins TRBV7-9 to TRBJ2-1; D might be TRBD2 (6 bases). V was cut by 2 bases and J by 5 bases, with 10 bases left in between. Germline lookup yields CDR1 SEHNR and CDR2 FQNEAQ (reference sequence). This CDR3 has 14 residues. The CDR3 is CASSLYGSDNEQFF. Here the CDR3 DNA reads TGTGCCAGCAGCTTATACGGGAGCGACAATGAGCAGTTCTTC.

The gene calls are TRBV6-1 and TRBJ1-2; D is perhaps TRBD1 (5 bases). The CDR3 loop spans 15 amino acids. The germline V gene has CDR1 MNHNS and CDR2 SASEGT. With 5 bases removed from V and 3 bases from J, the gap between germline ends came to 16 bases. In DNA form, the CDR3 reads TGTGCCAGCAGTTTGACAGACCAATCCTACTATGGCTACACCTTC. It is translated as CASSLTDQSYYGYTF.

The chain recombines TRBV7-9 with TRBJ2-6, with a tentative D call TRBD1 (6 bases). Germline values: CDR1 SEHNR, CDR2 FQNEAQ (reference sequence). CDR3 length equals 17 residues. Trimming removed 2 bases from V and 0 bases from J, with 11 bases in between. The CDR3 is CASSLPGVHSGANVLTF. The CDR3 region has the DNA TGTGCCAGCAGCTTACCAGGGGTTCACTCTGGGGCCAACGTCCTGACTTTC.

The chain is built from TRBV25-1 and TRBJ2-1; possible D gene TRBD2, 6 bases. Germline CDR1 MGHDK, CDR2 SYGVNS. V was cut by 1 base and J by 6 bases, with 13 bases left in between. The CDR3 runs to 15 residues. CDR3 DNA: TGTGCCAGCAGTGAATTGGAGGGGCAGGGCAATGAGCAGTTCTTC. Translating gives CASSELEGQGNEQFF.

This chain uses TRBV19 with TRBJ2-7, with 8 nucleotides matching TRBD1. With 5 bases clipped from V and 3 bases from J, the junction kept 6 bases outside the gene matches. The germline CDR1 and CDR2 sequences are LNHDA and SQIVND (reference sequence). The CDR3 loop spans 14 amino acids. The DNA for the CDR3 is TGTGCCAGTAGTGGACAGGGCGGTGACTACGAGCAGTACTTC. This gives the protein CASSGQGGDYEQYF.

As DNA, the CDR3 is TGTGCCAGCAGCTTGGGACTAGCGGGAGTAAAGGCAGATACGCAGTATTTT. Translating it yields CASSLGLAGVKADTQYF. The gene calls are TRBV28 and TRBJ2-3; 14 bases agree with TRBD2. This CDR3 comprises 17 residues. Germline V gene lookup returns CDR1 MDHEN and CDR2 SYDVKM. V shed 6 bases and J 4 bases; nucleotides not matched to a gene: 9. The full variable domain, in which reference TRBV28 and TRBJ2-3 provide the parts outside the CDR3, is DVKVTQSSRYLVKRTGEKVFLECVQDMDHENMFWYRQDPGLGLRLIYFSYDVKMKEKGDIPEGYSVSREKKERFSLILESASTNQTSMYLCASSLGLAGVKADTQYFGPGTRLTVL.

This clone appeared once. In nucleotides, the CDR3 is TGTGCCAGCAGCTTGGCCGGGCTAGCGGGAGGGTTTGAGCAGTTCTTC. It encodes CASSLAGLAGGFEQFF. The chain is built from TRBV5-6 and TRBJ2-1, with TRBD2 identical over 12 bases. The V gene end was trimmed by 0 bases and the J gene end by 9 bases; junction bases not matched to a gene: 7. The CDR3 has 16 amino acids. Germline V gene lookup returns CDR1 SGHDT and CDR2 YYEEEE.

J is TRBJ2-1 and V is TRBV16; TRBD1 is a possible D gene (5 bases). V lost 2 bases and J 6 bases, leaving 17 bases between the germline ends. Per germline, CDR1 KGHSY and CDR2 FQNENV. The CDR3 sequence is 16 residues long. The CDR3, as DNA: TGTGCCAGCAGCCAAAAAGGGGCCCCGGTACCCAATGAGCAGTTCTTC. Residues: CASSQKGAPVPNEQFF. Complete variable domain (other parts from reference TRBV16 and TRBJ2-1): GEEVAQTPKHLVRGEGQKAKLYCAPIKGHSYVFWYQQVLKNEFKFLISFQNENVFDETGMPKERFSAKCLPNSPCSLEIQATKLEDSAVYFCASSQKGAPVPNEQFFGPGTRLTVL.

The J gene is TRBJ2-2, the V gene TRBV9; D possibly corresponds to TRBD1 (6 bases). The CDR3 sequence is 16 residues long. Per germline, CDR1 SGDLS and CDR2 YYNGEE. V was shortened by 4 bases and J by 2 bases, with 15 bases between the two germline ends. This CDR3 is CASSSGEITNTGELFF. CDR3 in DNA: TGTGCCAGCAGCTCAGGGGAAATAACAAACACCGGGGAGCTGTTTTTT.

This sequence joins TRBV5-1 and TRBJ2-3; D might be TRBD2 (6 bases). This CDR3 is 14 amino acids long. Trimming removed 2 bases at V and 7 bases at J, with 14 bases between. Germline assignment: CDR1 SGHRS and CDR2 YFSETQ. The DNA for the CDR3 is TGCGCCAGCAGCTTTGACGGACTACTGAATACGCAGTATTTT. It yields the protein CASSFDGLLNTQYF.

The gene calls are TRBV27 and TRBJ2-7; 7 bases match TRBD1. In germline, CDR1 is MNHEY, CDR2 SMNVEV (reference sequence). CDR3 length: 13 residues. The V gene end was trimmed by 6 bases and the J gene end by 3 bases; junction bases not matched to a gene: 5. CDR3 DNA sequence: TGTGCCAGCAGCCGAGACAGGGTCTACGAGCAGTACTTC. It encodes CASSRDRVYEQYF.

Here the CDR3 reads CASGSSRYEQYF. The CDR3 DNA is TGTGCCAGCGGTAGTAGCCGCTACGAGCAGTACTTC. The J gene is TRBJ2-7, the V gene TRBV13; D not resolved. Germline V gives CDR1 PRHDT, CDR2 FYEKMQ (reference sequence). The CDR3 covers 12 residues. Trimming pared 8 bases from V and 3 bases from J, leaving 11 bases between.

The rearrangement links TRBV4-1 to TRBJ2-5; the match to TRBD2 covers 11 bases. This CDR3 has 15 residues. Germline-derived CDR1 and CDR2 are MGHRA and YSYEKL. Trimming took 4 bases from V and 2 from J; bases not matched to a gene: 3. This CDR3 is CASSPLAGEQETQYF. The CDR3 nucleotides read TGCGCCAGCAGCCCACTAGCGGGAGAGCAAGAGACCCAGTACTTC.

This chain connects TRBV30 to TRBJ1-2; no clear D. V was trimmed by 2 bases and J by 10 bases, leaving 17 bases between them. CDR1 GTSNPN and CDR2 SVGIG come from the germline V gene (reference sequence). This CDR3 comprises 13 residues. CDR3 region: CAWSHGGSEAYTF. The CDR3 coding sequence is TGTGCCTGGAGTCATGGCGGTTCAGAGGCCTACACCTTC.

The chain joins TRBV10-1 to TRBJ2-1; 14 bases fit TRBD2. Germline-derived CDR1 and CDR2 are WNHNN and SYGVQD (reference sequence). V lost 6 bases and J lost 3; bases outside the gene matches: 7. This CDR3 region has 17 residues. As DNA, the CDR3 is TGCGCCAGCAGCACGACTAGCGGGAGGGTTTTCTACAATGAGCAGTTCTTC. Protein product: CASSTTSGRVFYNEQFF.